This T cell receptor beta chain originates from a study of blood T cell repertoires in COVID-19. Measured with immunoSEQ multiplex PCR; TCRdb has only the in-frame clones, and not every one. This sample has about 82,000 clones; 80% to 90% occur once, and the top ten carry about a sixth. Input material: peripheral blood. The sequence derives from a woman between 55 and 75 years old with acute or convalescent COVID-19.

This CDR3 is CASSEFPKQYF. CDR3 coding DNA: TGTGCCAGCAGTGAATTCCCTAAGCAGTACTTC. This rearrangement joins TRBV2 to TRBJ2-7; D uncertain. CDR1 is SNHLY, CDR2 FYNNEI, per germline. V lost 2 bases, J lost 8 bases, and 7 bases lay in between. The CDR3 consists of 11 residues.